One sample yielded the 30 T cell receptor beta chains listed below, sequenced in a study of response to subunit inactivated influenza vaccine. One entry per CDR3 protein results from TCRdb running MiXCR on the RT-PCR reads. Among roughly 700,000 distinct CDR3 sequences listed, about 14% were seen once. Material: PBMCs from blood, obtained roughly 2 weeks before vaccination. The receptors originated from a man over 45 who received an inactivated influenza vaccine.

The chain carries TRBV4-2 and TRBJ1-4; 7 bases align to TRBD1. This CDR3 is 16 amino acids long. Trimming took 4 bases from V and 0 from J; bases not matched to a gene: 5. The germline CDR1 and CDR2 sequences are LGHNA and YNFKEQ. This chain's CDR3 is CASSPGGQPTNEKLFF. The CDR3 DNA reads TGTGCCAGCAGCCCGGGGGGACAGCCAACTAATGAAAAACTGTTTTTT.

The chain is built from TRBV3-1 and TRBJ2-1, with 8 positions matching TRBD2. V gave up 3 bases and J gave up 8 bases; unmatched junction bases: 12. This CDR3 region has 16 residues. Germline CDR1 LGHDT, CDR2 YNNKEL (reference sequence). The CDR3 reads CASSHLAGTRADEQFF. CDR3 nucleotide sequence: TGTGCCAGCAGCCACCTAGCCGGGACTAGAGCCGATGAGCAGTTCTTC.

This chain links TRBV5-1 with TRBJ1-1, with D unresolved. The CDR3 loop spans 14 amino acids. Trimming took off 4 bases at V and 6 bases at J, with 16 bases between the two ends. Germline values: CDR1 SGHRS, CDR2 YFSETQ. CDR3 bases: TGCGCCAGCAGCGTGGACGGTGGAGGGCCTGAAGCTTTCTTT. Amino acids: CASSVDGGGPEAFF.

The V and J genes are TRBV7-9 and TRBJ2-3, with TRBD2 as a possible D gene (5 bases). The germline V gene has CDR1 SEHNR and CDR2 FQNEAQ (reference sequence). The V gene lost 6 bases and the J gene lost 2 bases, with 12 bases spanning the gap. The CDR3 sequence is 14 residues long. The chain's CDR3 is CASSRGLYTDTQYF. CDR3 nucleotide sequence: TGTGCCAGCAGTCGCGGGCTCTACACAGATACGCAGTATTTT.

This clonotype has a handful of counts. The genes are TRBV28 and TRBJ2-5, with D possibly TRBD1 on 6 matching bases. Trimming removed 2 bases from V and 3 bases from J, with 10 bases in between. Germline V gene data show CDR1 as MDHEN and CDR2 as SYDVKM. The CDR3 length is 14 residues. CDR3 nucleotide sequence: TGTGCCAGCAGTTTAGACAGGATAGAAGAGACCCAGTACTTC. Its protein is CASSLDRIEETQYF.

With regard to this clonotype: Mismatch with germline at one junction end may stem from a read error. The V gene is TRBV11-2, the J gene TRBJ2-1, with 12 bases fitting TRBD1. The CDR3 totals 13 residues. Per germline, CDR1 SGHAT and CDR2 FQNNGV. DNA of the CDR3: TGCGCATTCCGGGACAGGGGGCGCAATGAGCAGTTCTTC. Translation: CAFRDRGRNEQFF.

The V call is TRBV3-1, the J call TRBJ1-1; no definite D call. This CDR3 contains 13 residues. V shed 6 bases and J shed 1 base, with 9 bases lying between them. Germline V gene lookup returns CDR1 LGHDT and CDR2 YNNKEL (reference sequence). The CDR3 protein is CASRRTENTEAFF. CDR3 in DNA: TGTGCCAGCAGACGAACAGAGAACACTGAAGCTTTCTTT.

This sequence joins TRBV6-2 or TRBV6-3 and TRBJ2-7; no clear D gene. Germline CDR1 is MNHEY and CDR2 is SVGEGT. The CDR3 is made up of 12 amino acids. Deletions cut 6 bases from V and 5 bases from J, with 11 bases between. CDR3 amino acids: CASSTVGNEQYF. In DNA, the CDR3 is TGTGCCAGCAGCACGGTGGGGAACGAGCAGTACTTC.

The V gene is TRBV4-3, the J gene TRBJ1-2; D is unclear. There are 14 residues in the CDR3. Germline CDR1 and CDR2: LGHNA and YSLEER. Trimming shortened V by 0 bases and J by 6 bases, and 11 bases separated the two germline ends. The CDR3 DNA follows: TGCGCCAGCAGCCAAGAGGGAGGATTTAATGGCTACACCTTC. This sequence encodes CASSQEGGFNGYTF.

This clonotype showed up just a few times. The genes are TRBV5-6 and TRBJ2-3; TRBD2 might be the D (5 bases). The CDR3 covers 14 residues. V lost 6 bases and J 3 bases, leaving 14 bases between the germline ends. CDR1 SGHDT and CDR2 YYEEEE come from the germline V gene. This CDR3 is CASTRERVTDTQYF. The CDR3 region has the DNA TGTGCCAGCACCCGGGAAAGGGTGACAGATACGCAGTATTTT.

This clonotype was detected many times. This chain uses TRBV14 with TRBJ2-1; 11 bases are a match to TRBD2. The germline V gene has CDR1 SGHDN and CDR2 FVKESK. V lost 0 bases to trimming and J lost 2 bases; unmatched junction nucleotides: 9. This CDR3 region has 19 residues. As DNA, the CDR3 is TGTGCCAGCAGCCAAGATTTTCTAGCGGGAGGAGGGGCCTACAATGAGCAGTTCTTC. It codes for CASSQDFLAGGGAYNEQFF. Variable domain in full (rest from reference TRBV14 and TRBJ2-1): EAGVTQFPSHSVIEKGQTVTLRCDPISGHDNLYWYRRVMGKEIKFLLHFVKESKQDESGMPNNRFLAERTGGTYSTLKVQPAELEDSGVYFCASSQDFLAGGGAYNEQFFGPGTRLTVL.

V gene TRBV15 combines with J gene TRBJ2-3; maybe TRBD2 (6 bases). The CDR3 spans 16 residues. V was clipped by 0 bases and J by 0 bases, with 10 bases between them. The V gene's germline CDR1 is LNHNV and CDR2 YYDKDF (reference sequence). The CDR3 nucleotides read TGTGCCACCAGCAGAGATCCTCGGGGGAGCACAGATACGCAGTATTTT. It is translated as CATSRDPRGSTDTQYF.

This clonotype was counted a few times. The J gene is TRBJ2-7, the V gene TRBV20-1; the match to TRBD2 covers 9 bases. CDR1 and CDR2 from the germline V gene are DFQATT and SNEGSKA (reference sequence). The CDR3 consists of 15 residues. The J segment lost 3 bases and the V segment lost 2 bases, leaving 8 bases of the junction unmatched. The CDR3 sequence is CSARFGLAGIYEQYF. The CDR3 DNA reads TGCAGTGCTAGATTCGGGCTAGCGGGGATCTACGAGCAGTACTTC.

The J gene is TRBJ2-1, the V gene TRBV5-1; D is perhaps TRBD1 (5 bases). Germline CDR1 and CDR2: SGHRS and YFSETQ. The length of the CDR3 is 13 residues. V was shortened by 2 bases and J by 5 bases, with 8 bases between the two germline ends. CDR3 amino acids: CASSFPGNNEQFF. CDR3 sequence (DNA): TGCGCCAGCAGCTTCCCAGGGAACAATGAGCAGTTCTTC.

In its sample, this clonotype was seen a few times. The chain links TRBV20-1 to TRBJ2-1, with D possibly TRBD2 on 6 matching bases. The germline V and J ends were trimmed by 2 bases and 4 bases, with 15 bases remaining between them. This CDR3 comprises 15 residues. Germline-derived CDR1 and CDR2 are DFQATT and SNEGSKA (reference sequence). As DNA, the CDR3 is TGCAGTGCTAGATATCGGAGGGGCAATTACAATGAGCAGTTCTTC. This sequence encodes CSARYRRGNYNEQFF.

In its sample, this clonotype was seen a few times. The rearrangement uses TRBV20-1 and TRBJ2-2; 7 nucleotides align to TRBD1. J was trimmed by 5 bases and V by 0 bases; bases with no gene match: 3. CDR1 and CDR2 (germline): DFQATT, SNEGSKA (reference sequence). This CDR3 spans 14 amino acids. CDR3 residues: CSARDHRGTGELFF. CDR3 DNA: TGCAGTGCTAGAGACCACAGGGGAACCGGGGAGCTGTTTTTT.

This clonotype was detected only a few times. The rearrangement uses TRBV29-1 and TRBJ2-6; 8 bases are a match to TRBD1. This CDR3 region has 17 residues. The germline V gene has CDR1 SQVTM and CDR2 ANQGSEA. J gave up 0 bases and V 4 bases, and 8 bases lay outside the gene matches. This CDR3 reads CSVGPGTGSSGANVLTF. CDR3 nucleotides: TGCAGCGTTGGCCCCGGGACAGGCTCCTCTGGGGCCAACGTCCTGACTTTC.

This clonotype was picked up a small number of times. CDR3 loop: CASSTQTSMNTGELFF. For the CDR3, the DNA is TGTGCCAGCAGTACCCAGACTAGCATGAACACCGGGGAGCTGTTTTTT. V usage is TRBV6-1 and J usage is TRBJ2-2; TRBD2 aligns across 7 bases. CDR3 length equals 16 residues. V trimming: 5 bases; J trimming: 1 base; junction bases outside the gene matches: 7. Germline V gene lookup returns CDR1 MNHNS and CDR2 SASEGT.

The rearrangement joins TRBV28 to TRBJ2-6; 9 positions agree with TRBD1. There are 17 residues in the CDR3. V was pared by 5 bases and J by 4 bases, with 9 bases of the junction left unmatched. Per germline, CDR1 MDHEN and CDR2 SYDVKM. CDR3 protein: CASSTRNRGQGANVLTF. DNA of the CDR3: TGTGCCAGCAGTACCCGTAACAGGGGGCAAGGGGCCAACGTCCTGACTTTC. Filled out from reference TRBV28 and TRBJ2-6, the complete variable domain reads DVKVTQSSRYLVKRTGEKVFLECVQDMDHENMFWYRQDPGLGLRLIYFSYDVKMKEKGDIPEGYSVSREKKERFSLILESASTNQTSMYLCASSTRNRGQGANVLTFGAGSRLTVL.

This clonotype was seen more than once but under ten times. This sequence joins TRBV2 and TRBJ2-1, with D unresolved. The germline CDR1 and CDR2 sequences are SNHLY and FYNNEI. V lost 5 bases and J lost 10, with 12 bases in between. The CDR3 consists of 12 residues. The CDR3 region has the DNA TGTGCCAGCAGTCCCCTGGGATGGGAGCAGTTCTTC. Residues: CASSPLGWEQFF.

This clonotype appeared a few times. The chain combines TRBV5-1 with TRBJ1-1; D remains ambiguous. This CDR3 contains 16 residues. V was clipped by 4 bases and J by 0 bases, with 16 bases between them. Looked up from germline, CDR1 is SGHRS and CDR2 is YFSETQ. CDR3 sequence: CASSVGWGSMNTEAFF. As DNA, the CDR3 is TGCGCCAGCAGCGTTGGTTGGGGATCCATGAACACTGAAGCTTTCTTT.

Only a few counts were recorded for this clonotype. The V and J genes are TRBV20-1 and TRBJ1-5; TRBD1 matches 9 bases. The V gene end was trimmed by 6 bases and the J gene end by 4 bases; junction bases not matched to a gene: 7. Germline V gives CDR1 DFQATT, CDR2 SNEGSKA (reference sequence). This CDR3 region has 14 residues. CDR3 in DNA: TGCAGTGCAAGCATGGGGACAGGGAATCAGCCCCAGCATTTT. Its translation is CSASMGTGNQPQHF.

This clonotype appeared a few times. V is TRBV3-1 and J is TRBJ2-1; TRBD1 agrees at 7 bases. V shed 1 base and J 3 bases; nucleotides not matched to a gene: 6. Germline CDR1 is LGHDT and CDR2 is YNNKEL (reference sequence). The CDR3 totals 16 residues. The CDR3 nucleotides are TGTGCCAGCAGCCAAGCGACAGGGCGGGTCTACAATGAGCAGTTCTTC. This sequence encodes CASSQATGRVYNEQFF.

This clonotype was found a few times. V gene TRBV11-2 combines with J gene TRBJ2-2; TRBD2 aligns across 11 bases. Unmatched junction bases numbered 7, after V lost 5 bases and J lost 5 bases. The CDR3 has 16 residues. CDR1 SGHAT and CDR2 FQNNGV come from the germline V gene. The CDR3 reads CASSNRLAGRTGELFF. The CDR3 DNA reads as TGTGCCAGCAGCAACAGACTAGCGGGAAGGACCGGGGAGCTGTTTTTT.

This clonotype was detected a few times. The genes are TRBV12-3 or TRBV12-4 and TRBJ2-1; tentatively, D is TRBD1 (6 bases). The CDR3 has 13 amino acids. Trimming shortened V by 6 bases and J by 2 bases, and 8 bases separated the two germline ends. CDR3 amino acids: CASRRQAYNEQFF. The CDR3 coding sequence is TGTGCCAGCAGAAGACAGGCCTACAATGAGCAGTTCTTC.

This chain joins TRBV9 and TRBJ2-4; 8 bases agree with TRBD1. Looked up from germline, CDR1 is SGDLS and CDR2 is YYNGEE. After removal of 0 bases from V and 4 bases from J, the junction contained 6 bases not matched to a gene. The CDR3 has 16 amino acids. The CDR3 spells CASSVGGRGLKNIQYF. The DNA for the CDR3 is TGTGCCAGCAGCGTAGGCGGCAGGGGGCTTAAAAACATTCAGTACTTC. Based on the CDR3 plus reference TRBV9 and TRBJ2-4, the full variable domain is DSGVTQTPKHLITATGQRVTLRCSPRSGDLSVYWYQQSLDQGLQFLIQYYNGEERAKGNILERFSAQQFPDLHSELNLSSLELGDSALYFCASSVGGRGLKNIQYFGAGTRLSVL.

This chain uses TRBV19 with TRBJ2-7; 8 bases fit TRBD1. Germline CDR1 and CDR2: LNHDA and SQIVND (reference sequence). Trimming at V came to 8 bases and at J to 6 bases, leaving 6 bases not matched to a gene. CDR3 length equals 12 residues. CDR3 protein: CASGTGLAEQYF. Here the CDR3 DNA reads TGTGCCAGTGGGACAGGACTTGCCGAGCAGTACTTC.

This chain links TRBV5-1 with TRBJ1-5; D gene ambiguous. V lost 3 bases and J lost 0, with 13 bases in between. The germline V gene encodes CDR1 SGHRS and CDR2 YFSETQ. CDR3 length: 16 amino acids. DNA of the CDR3: TGCGCCAGCAGCTGGACCCTGTATTATAGCAATCAGCCCCAGCATTTT. Translated, it gives CASSWTLYYSNQPQHF.

This clonotype was observed a handful of times. V usage is TRBV6-2 or TRBV6-3 and J usage is TRBJ2-7; TRBD1 matches 8 bases. V lost 6 bases to trimming and J lost 2 bases; unmatched junction nucleotides: 21. Germline lookup yields CDR1 MNHEY and CDR2 SVGEGT. The CDR3 length is 19 residues. Here the CDR3 reads CASSPVRGRGQGAPYEQYF. The CDR3 DNA reads as TGTGCCAGCAGCCCCGTCCGAGGCAGGGGCCAGGGGGCACCCTACGAGCAGTACTTC.

This chain connects TRBV11-2 to TRBJ2-2; 7 positions agree with TRBD2. From germline, CDR1 is SGHAT and CDR2 FQNNGV. The CDR3 is 20 amino acids. The junction had 20 bases not matched to a gene; V was cut back by 5 bases and J by 2 bases. The CDR3 sequence: CASSQLHGALADRNTGELFF. CDR3 DNA sequence: TGTGCCAGCAGCCAACTGCATGGGGCTCTAGCGGACCGAAACACCGGGGAGCTGTTTTTT.